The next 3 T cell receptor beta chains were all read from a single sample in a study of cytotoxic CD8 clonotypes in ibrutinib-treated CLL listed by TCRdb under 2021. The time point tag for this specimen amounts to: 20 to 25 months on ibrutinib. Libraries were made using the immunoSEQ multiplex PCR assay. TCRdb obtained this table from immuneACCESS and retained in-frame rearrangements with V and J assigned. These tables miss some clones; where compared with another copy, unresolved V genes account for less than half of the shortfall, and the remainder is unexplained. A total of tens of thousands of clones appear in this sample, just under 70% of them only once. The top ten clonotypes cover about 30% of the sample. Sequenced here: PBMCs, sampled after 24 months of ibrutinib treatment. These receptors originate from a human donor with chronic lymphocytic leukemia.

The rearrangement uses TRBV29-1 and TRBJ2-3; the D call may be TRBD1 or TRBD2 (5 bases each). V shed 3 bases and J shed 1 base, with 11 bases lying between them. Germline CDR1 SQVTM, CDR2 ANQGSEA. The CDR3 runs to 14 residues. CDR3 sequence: CSVDSGSGTDTQYF. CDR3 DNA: TGCAGCGTTGACTCAGGGAGTGGCACAGATACGCAGTATTTT.

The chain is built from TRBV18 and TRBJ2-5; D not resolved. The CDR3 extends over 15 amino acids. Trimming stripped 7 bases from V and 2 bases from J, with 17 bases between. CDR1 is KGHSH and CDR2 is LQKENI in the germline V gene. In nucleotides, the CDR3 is TGTGCCAGCTTTAGGATCCACAGCCCGCAAGAGACCCAGTACTTC. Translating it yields CASFRIHSPQETQYF.

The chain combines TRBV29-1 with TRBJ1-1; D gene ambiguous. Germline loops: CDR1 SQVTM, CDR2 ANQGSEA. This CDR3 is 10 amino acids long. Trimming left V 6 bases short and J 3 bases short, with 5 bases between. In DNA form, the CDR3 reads TGCAGCGTCCTTTACACTGAAGCTTTCTTT. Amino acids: CSVLYTEAFF. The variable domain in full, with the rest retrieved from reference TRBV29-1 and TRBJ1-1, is SAVISQKPSRDICQRGTSLTIQCQVDSQVTMMFWYRQQPGQSLTLIATANQGSEATYESGFVIDKFPISRPNLTFSTLTVSNMSPEDSSIYLCSVLYTEAFFGQGTRLTVV.